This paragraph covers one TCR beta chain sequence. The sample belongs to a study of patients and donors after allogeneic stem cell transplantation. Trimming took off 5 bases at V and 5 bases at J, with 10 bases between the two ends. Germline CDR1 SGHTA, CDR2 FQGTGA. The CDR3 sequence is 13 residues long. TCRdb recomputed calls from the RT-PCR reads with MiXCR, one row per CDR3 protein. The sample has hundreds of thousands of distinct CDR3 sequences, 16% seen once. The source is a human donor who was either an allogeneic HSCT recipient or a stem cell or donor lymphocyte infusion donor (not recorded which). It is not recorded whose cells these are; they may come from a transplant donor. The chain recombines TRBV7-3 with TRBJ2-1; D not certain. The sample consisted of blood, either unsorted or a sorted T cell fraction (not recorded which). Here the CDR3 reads CASSPARDNEQFF. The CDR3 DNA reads TGTGCCAGCAGCCCAGCTAGAGACAATGAGCAGTTCTTC.